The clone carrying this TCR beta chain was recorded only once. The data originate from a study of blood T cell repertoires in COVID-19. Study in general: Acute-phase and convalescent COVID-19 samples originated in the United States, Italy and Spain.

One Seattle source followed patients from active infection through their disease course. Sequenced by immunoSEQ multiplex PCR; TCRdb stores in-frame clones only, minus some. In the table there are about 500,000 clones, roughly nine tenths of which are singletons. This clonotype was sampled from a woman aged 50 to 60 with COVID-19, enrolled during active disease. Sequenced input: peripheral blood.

The CDR3 is CASSSRGGLGTEAFF. DNA for the CDR3: TGTGCCAGCAGCTCCCGGGGGGGCTTAGGCACTGAAGCTTTCTTT. The chain joins TRBV11-2 to TRBJ1-1; a weak D match, TRBD1 (6 bases). This CDR3 has 15 residues. The V gene lost 4 bases and the J gene lost 4 bases, with 16 bases spanning the gap. Germline CDR1 SGHAT, CDR2 FQNNGV.